One and the same sample provided the 13 T cell receptor beta chains below, sequenced in a study of OX40 agonist ivuxolimab in advanced cancers. Clones were sequenced by immunoSEQ multiplex PCR, and TCRdb holds only the in-frame ones, with some missing. The sample yields about 52,000 clones, over 80% seen once. Sequenced material: CD4+ or CD8+ T cells sorted from blood, taken in a trial of the OX40 agonist ivuxolimab. The receptors come from an adult with an advanced solid tumor such as melanoma, head and neck, liver or kidney cancer.

The chain links TRBV7-6 to TRBJ1-1, with D unresolved. Between the trimmed V and J ends, which lost 5 bases and 0 bases, there was a span of 7 bases. The CDR3 is made up of 13 amino acids. CDR1 is SGHVS and CDR2 is FNYEAQ in the germline V gene. CDR3 in amino acids: CASSPTLNTEAFF. The DNA for the CDR3 is TGTGCCAGCAGCCCGACACTGAACACTGAAGCTTTCTTT.

The chain combines TRBV6-6 with TRBJ2-3; D uncertain. Trimming left V 5 bases short and J 5 bases short, with 14 bases between. The CDR3 spans 14 residues. Germline V lookup: CDR1 MNHNY, CDR2 SVGAGI (reference sequence). The CDR3 region has the DNA TGTGCCAGCAGTACTGGACCCGCCGGAGATACGCAGTATTTT. The encoded protein is CASSTGPAGDTQYF.

The chain combines TRBV29-1 with TRBJ1-1; D ambiguous. Per germline, CDR1 SQVTM and CDR2 ANQGSEA. The CDR3 spans 13 residues. V gave up 3 bases and J gave up 4 bases, with 12 bases separating them. The CDR3, as DNA: TGCAGCGTTGACGGTGGTCTGGTCACTGAAGCTTTCTTT. Its protein product is CSVDGGLVTEAFF.

This sequence joins TRBV27 and TRBJ1-4; a weak D match, TRBD1 (6 bases). There are 14 residues in the CDR3. V was trimmed by 2 bases and J by 8 bases, leaving 12 bases between them. Germline V gene data show CDR1 as MNHEY and CDR2 as SMNVEV (reference sequence). The CDR3 loop is CASSLQQGREKLFF. The CDR3 DNA reads as TGTGCCAGCAGTTTACAGCAGGGGAGAGAAAAACTGTTTTTT.

V is TRBV6-5 and J is TRBJ2-7; D is ambiguous. Between the trimmed V and J ends, which lost 7 bases and 4 bases, there was a span of 14 bases. This CDR3 has 13 residues. Per germline, CDR1 MNHEY and CDR2 SVGAGI. The CDR3 sequence: CASTSAPGYEQYF. The CDR3 DNA reads as TGTGCCAGCACCTCCGCCCCGGGTTACGAGCAGTACTTC.

The V and J genes are TRBV7-8 and TRBJ2-7, with D hard to call. The V end was cut by 8 bases, the J end by 3 bases, with 11 bases between. The germline V gene has CDR1 SGHVS and CDR2 FQNEAQ. The CDR3 is made up of 12 amino acids. CDR3 protein: CASVDSYYEQYF. The CDR3 DNA sequence: TGTGCCAGCGTCGACTCGTACTACGAGCAGTACTTC.

The genes are TRBV4-3 and TRBJ2-7; 7 bases match TRBD2. CDR3 length: 15 residues. V lost 0 bases and J lost 4; bases outside the gene matches: 6. CDR1 is LGHNA and CDR2 is YSLEER in the germline V gene. For the CDR3, the DNA is TGCGCCAGCAGCCAAGATGGGGCGGGGGAGTACGAGCAGTACTTC. Translation gives CASSQDGAGEYEQYF.

The genes are TRBV19 and TRBJ2-2; no clear D. This CDR3 comprises 16 residues. From germline, CDR1 is LNHDA and CDR2 SQIVND (reference sequence). The V end was cut by 10 bases, the J end by 3 bases, with 21 bases between. The CDR3 nucleotides are TGTGCCACCTCGACCGCACCAACCTGGGACACCGGGGAGCTGTTTTTT. Translating gives CATSTAPTWDTGELFF.

The genes are TRBV27 and TRBJ2-1, with D unclear. Trimming removed 0 bases from V and 5 bases from J, with 8 bases in between. CDR1 and CDR2 (germline): MNHEY, SMNVEV (reference sequence). CDR3 length: 14 amino acids. CDR3 amino acids: CASSLSGMDNEQFF. DNA of the CDR3: TGTGCCAGCAGTTTATCGGGGATGGACAATGAGCAGTTCTTC.

The chain carries TRBV4-1 and TRBJ2-7; TRBD2 matches 8 bases. The V gene's germline CDR1 is MGHRA and CDR2 YSYEKL. This CDR3 has 16 amino acids. The trim removed 3 bases at V and 1 base at J, leaving 8 bases unmatched. The CDR3 region is CASSHTSGRLSYEQYF. CDR3 DNA: TGCGCCAGCAGCCACACTAGCGGAAGGCTATCCTACGAGCAGTACTTC.

This rearrangement joins TRBV19 to TRBJ2-5; TRBD2 aligns across 13 bases. Germline loops: CDR1 LNHDA, CDR2 SQIVND (reference sequence). The CDR3 contains 16 residues. With V trimmed by 1 base and J by 1 base, 0 bases remained unmatched. The CDR3 spells CASSIGTSGGQETQYF. As DNA, the CDR3 is TGTGCCAGTAGTATAGGGACTAGCGGGGGCCAAGAGACCCAGTACTTC.

The gene calls are TRBV4-3 and TRBJ2-1; D is perhaps TRBD2 (7 bases). Germline CDR1 LGHNA, CDR2 YSLEER. The ends were cut back, 0 bases at V and 9 bases at J, with 12 bases in the middle. The CDR3 covers 14 residues. In DNA form, the CDR3 reads TGCGCCAGCAGCCAAGAGGGGGGGCTGGCTGAGCAGTTCTTC. Its protein is CASSQEGGLAEQFF.

The chain employs TRBV13 and TRBJ2-7; D is uncertain. This CDR3 region has 14 residues. From germline, CDR1 is PRHDT and CDR2 FYEKMQ (reference sequence). Trimming cost V 6 bases and J 3 bases, with 15 bases left between them. CDR3 region: CASSPTGSLYEQYF. As DNA, the CDR3 is TGTGCCAGCAGTCCTACCGGGTCCCTCTACGAGCAGTACTTC.